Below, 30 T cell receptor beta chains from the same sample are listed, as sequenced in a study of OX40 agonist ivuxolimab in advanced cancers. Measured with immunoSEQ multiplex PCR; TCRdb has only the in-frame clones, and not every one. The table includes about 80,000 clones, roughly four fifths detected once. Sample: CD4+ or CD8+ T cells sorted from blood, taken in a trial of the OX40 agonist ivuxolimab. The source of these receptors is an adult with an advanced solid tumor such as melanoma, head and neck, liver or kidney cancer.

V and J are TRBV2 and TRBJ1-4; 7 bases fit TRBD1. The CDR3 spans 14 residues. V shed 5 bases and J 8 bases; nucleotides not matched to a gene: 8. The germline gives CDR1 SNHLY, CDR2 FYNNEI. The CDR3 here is CASSLNRGGEKLFF. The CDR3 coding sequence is TGTGCCAGCAGTTTAAACAGGGGAGGGGAAAAACTGTTTTTT.

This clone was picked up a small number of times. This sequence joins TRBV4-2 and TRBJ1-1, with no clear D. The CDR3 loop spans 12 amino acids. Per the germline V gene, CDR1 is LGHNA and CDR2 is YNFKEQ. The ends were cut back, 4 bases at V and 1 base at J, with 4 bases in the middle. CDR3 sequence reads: CASSRENTEAFF. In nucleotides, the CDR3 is TGTGCCAGCAGCCGAGAGAACACTGAAGCTTTCTTT.

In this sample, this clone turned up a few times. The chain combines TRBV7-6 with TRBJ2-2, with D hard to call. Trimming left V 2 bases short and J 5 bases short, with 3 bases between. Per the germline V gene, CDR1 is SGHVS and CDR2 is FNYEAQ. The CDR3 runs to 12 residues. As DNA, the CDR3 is TGTGCCAGCAGCTTATGGACCGGGGAGCTGTTTTTT. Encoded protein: CASSLWTGELFF.

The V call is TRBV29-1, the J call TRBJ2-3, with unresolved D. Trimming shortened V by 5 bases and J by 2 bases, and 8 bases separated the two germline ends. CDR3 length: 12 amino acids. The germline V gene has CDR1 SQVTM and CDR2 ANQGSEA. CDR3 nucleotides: TGCAGCGTTCTGGGCAACACAGATACGCAGTATTTT. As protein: CSVLGNTDTQYF.

CDR3 DNA: TGTGCCAGCAGTGGGGACAGGAACACTGAAGCTTTCTTT. Its translation: CASSGDRNTEAFF. The chain joins TRBV28 to TRBJ1-1, with TRBD1 identical over 7 bases. This CDR3 has 13 residues. Germline V gene lookup returns CDR1 MDHEN and CDR2 SYDVKM. After removal of 5 bases from V and 1 base from J, the junction contained 1 base not matched to a gene.

The CDR3 region is CASSSVINTNEKLFF. The DNA of the CDR3 is TGTGCCAGCAGCTCGGTCATTAACACTAATGAAAAACTGTTTTTT. V and J are TRBV7-9 and TRBJ1-4; D call uncertain. Per the germline V gene, CDR1 is SEHNR and CDR2 is FQNEAQ (reference sequence). There are 15 residues in the CDR3. V was shortened by 4 bases and J by 2 bases, with 11 bases between the two germline ends.

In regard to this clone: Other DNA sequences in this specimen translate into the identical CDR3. The CDR3 DNA reads as TGTGCCAGCAGCCCTAAGGGGAATGGCAATCAGCCCCAGCATTTT. It yields the protein CASSPKGNGNQPQHF. The rearrangement uses TRBV7-2 and TRBJ1-5; maybe TRBD1 (5 bases). CDR1 and CDR2 (germline): SGHTA, FQGNSA. V lost 5 bases, J lost 2 bases, and 13 bases lay in between. CDR3 size: 15 residues.

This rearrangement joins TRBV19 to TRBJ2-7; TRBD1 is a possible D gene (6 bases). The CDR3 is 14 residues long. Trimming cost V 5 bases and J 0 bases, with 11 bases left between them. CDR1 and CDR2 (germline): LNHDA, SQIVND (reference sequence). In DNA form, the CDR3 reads TGTGCCAGTAGTGCTCGGACAGACTCCTACGAGCAGTACTTC. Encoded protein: CASSARTDSYEQYF.

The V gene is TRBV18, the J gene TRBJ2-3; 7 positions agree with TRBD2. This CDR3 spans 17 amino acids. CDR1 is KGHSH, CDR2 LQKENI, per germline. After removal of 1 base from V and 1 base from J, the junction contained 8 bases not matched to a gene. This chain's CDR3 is CASSPRIREEGTDTQYF. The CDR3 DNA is TGTGCCAGCTCACCACGAATTCGGGAGGAGGGCACAGATACGCAGTATTTT.

The CDR3 DNA reads TGTGCCAGCAGCTTAAGTGTAGGGGGCCGGACTGAAGCTTTCTTT. Its translation is CASSLSVGGRTEAFF. This chain connects TRBV7-9 to TRBJ1-1; 7 bases fit TRBD1. CDR3 length: 15 residues. Germline V gene data show CDR1 as SEHNR and CDR2 as FQNEAQ (reference sequence). V lost 2 bases, J lost 5 bases, and 8 bases stayed unmatched. The entire variable domain, with the rest obtained from reference TRBV7-9 and TRBJ1-1, is as follows: DTGVSQNPRHKITKRGQNVTFRCDPISEHNRLYWYRQTLGQGPEFLTYFQNEAQLEKSRLLSDRFSAERPKGSFSTLEIQRTEQGDSAMYLCASSLSVGGRTEAFFGQGTRLTVV.

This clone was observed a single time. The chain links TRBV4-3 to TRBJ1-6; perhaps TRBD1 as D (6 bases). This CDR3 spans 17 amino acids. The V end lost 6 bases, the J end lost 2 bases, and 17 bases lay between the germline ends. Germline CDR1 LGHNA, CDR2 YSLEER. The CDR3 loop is CASSSGEGDTYNSPLHF. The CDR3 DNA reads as TGCGCCAGCAGTTCAGGGGAAGGGGATACCTATAATTCACCCCTCCACTTT.

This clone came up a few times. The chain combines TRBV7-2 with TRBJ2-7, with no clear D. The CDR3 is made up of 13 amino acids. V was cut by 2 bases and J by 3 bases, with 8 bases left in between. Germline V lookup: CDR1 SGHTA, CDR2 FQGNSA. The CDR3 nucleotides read TGTGCCAGCAGCTTAAACAAGGGCTACGAGCAGTACTTC. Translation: CASSLNKGYEQYF.

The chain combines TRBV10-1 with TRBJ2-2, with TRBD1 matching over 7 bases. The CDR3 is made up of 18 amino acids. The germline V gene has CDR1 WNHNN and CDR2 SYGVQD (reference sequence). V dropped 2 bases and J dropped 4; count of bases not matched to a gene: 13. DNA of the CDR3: TGCGCCAGCAGTGAGATGCCCGGCAGGGGACAGAGCACCGGGGAGCTGTTTTTT. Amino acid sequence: CASSEMPGRGQSTGELFF.

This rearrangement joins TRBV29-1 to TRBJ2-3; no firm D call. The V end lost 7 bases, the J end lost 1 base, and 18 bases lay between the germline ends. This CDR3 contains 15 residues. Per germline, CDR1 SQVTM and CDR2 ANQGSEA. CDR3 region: CSALRPHVGTDTQYF. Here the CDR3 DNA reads TGCAGCGCCCTGAGACCTCACGTCGGCACAGATACGCAGTATTTT.

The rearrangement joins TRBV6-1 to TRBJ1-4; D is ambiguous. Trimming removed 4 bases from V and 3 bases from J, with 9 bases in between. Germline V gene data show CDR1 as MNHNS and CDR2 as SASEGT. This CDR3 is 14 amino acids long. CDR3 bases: TGTGCCAGCAGTGGAGGTGGGGCTAATGAAAAACTGTTTTTT. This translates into CASSGGGANEKLFF.

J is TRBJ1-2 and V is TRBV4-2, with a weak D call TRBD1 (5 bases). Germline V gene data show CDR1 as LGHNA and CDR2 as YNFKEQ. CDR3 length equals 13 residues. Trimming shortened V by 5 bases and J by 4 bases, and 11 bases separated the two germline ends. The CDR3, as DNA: TGTGCCAGCAGCTTGCAGGGACCCTATGGCTACACCTTC. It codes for CASSLQGPYGYTF.

The CDR3 nucleotides are TGTGCCAGCAGCTTTCACCCCGCAGCGGGGGGATCCTACGAGCAGTACTTC. Residues: CASSFHPAAGGSYEQYF. The rearrangement links TRBV5-4 to TRBJ2-7; TRBD2 matches at 9 bases. This CDR3 has 17 amino acids. The ends lost 2 bases at V and 1 base at J; junction bases unmatched: 10. Germline V gives CDR1 SGHNT, CDR2 YYREEE (reference sequence).

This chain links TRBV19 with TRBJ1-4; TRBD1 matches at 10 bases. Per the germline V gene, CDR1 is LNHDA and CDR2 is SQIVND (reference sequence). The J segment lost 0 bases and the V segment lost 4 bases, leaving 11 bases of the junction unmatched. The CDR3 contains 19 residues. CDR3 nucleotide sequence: TGTGCCAGTAGTAATAACCGGGACAGGGGATTCTCAACTAATGAAAAACTGTTTTTT. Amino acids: CASSNNRDRGFSTNEKLFF.

CDR3 in amino acids: CASSPNPDTEAFF. The CDR3 DNA sequence: TGTGCCAGCAGCCCTAACCCGGACACTGAAGCTTTCTTT. This chain links TRBV7-9 with TRBJ1-1; D remains ambiguous. The length of the CDR3 is 13 residues. Between the trimmed V and J ends, which lost 5 bases and 3 bases, there was a span of 10 bases. Germline CDR1 and CDR2: SEHNR and FQNEAQ (reference sequence).

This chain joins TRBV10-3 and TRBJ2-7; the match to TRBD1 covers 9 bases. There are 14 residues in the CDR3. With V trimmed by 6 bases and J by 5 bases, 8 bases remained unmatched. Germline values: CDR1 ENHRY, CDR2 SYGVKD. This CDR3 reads CAIRGQGDHHEQYF. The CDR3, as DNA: TGTGCCATCAGGGGACAGGGTGATCACCACGAGCAGTACTTC.

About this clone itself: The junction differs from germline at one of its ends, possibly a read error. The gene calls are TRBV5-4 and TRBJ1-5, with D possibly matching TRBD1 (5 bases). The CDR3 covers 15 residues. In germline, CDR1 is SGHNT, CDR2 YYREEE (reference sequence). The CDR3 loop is CASREWGVSNQPQHF. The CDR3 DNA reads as TGTGCCAGCAGGGAATGGGGGGTGAGCAATCAGCCCCAGCATTTC.

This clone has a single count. The CDR3 reads CSVLDEQFF. CDR3 DNA: TGCAGCGTTTTAGATGAGCAGTTCTTC. This rearrangement joins TRBV29-1 to TRBJ2-1, with unresolved D. Germline CDR1 reads SQVTM; CDR2 reads ANQGSEA. V dropped 5 bases and J dropped 8 bases, with 4 bases sitting between them. The CDR3 has 9 residues.

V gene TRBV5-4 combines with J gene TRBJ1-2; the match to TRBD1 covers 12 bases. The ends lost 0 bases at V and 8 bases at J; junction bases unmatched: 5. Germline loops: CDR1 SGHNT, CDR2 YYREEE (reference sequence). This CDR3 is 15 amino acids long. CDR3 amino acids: CASSLGDRGLRGYTF. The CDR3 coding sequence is TGTGCCAGCAGCTTGGGGGACAGGGGGCTACGGGGCTACACCTTC.

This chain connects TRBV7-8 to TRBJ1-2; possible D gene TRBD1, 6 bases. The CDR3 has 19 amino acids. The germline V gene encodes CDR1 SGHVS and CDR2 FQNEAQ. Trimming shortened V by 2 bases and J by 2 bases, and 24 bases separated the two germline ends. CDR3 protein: CASSLTGWSQTTGNYGYTF. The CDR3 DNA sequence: TGTGCCAGCAGCTTAACCGGGTGGTCCCAAACAACAGGGAACTATGGCTACACCTTC.

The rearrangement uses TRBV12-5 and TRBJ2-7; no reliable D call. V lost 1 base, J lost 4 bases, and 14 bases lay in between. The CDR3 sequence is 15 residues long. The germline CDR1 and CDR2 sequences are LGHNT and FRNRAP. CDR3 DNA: TGTGCTAGTGGTTTGGGACACAAGGCAAGGTACGAGCAGTACTTC. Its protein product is CASGLGHKARYEQYF.

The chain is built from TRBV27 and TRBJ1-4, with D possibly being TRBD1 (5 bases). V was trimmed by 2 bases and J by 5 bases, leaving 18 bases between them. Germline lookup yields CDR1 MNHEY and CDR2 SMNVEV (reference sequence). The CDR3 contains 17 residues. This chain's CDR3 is CASSLMAGRYGNEKLFF. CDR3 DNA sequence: TGTGCCAGCAGTTTAATGGCAGGGCGATATGGGAATGAAAAACTGTTTTTT.

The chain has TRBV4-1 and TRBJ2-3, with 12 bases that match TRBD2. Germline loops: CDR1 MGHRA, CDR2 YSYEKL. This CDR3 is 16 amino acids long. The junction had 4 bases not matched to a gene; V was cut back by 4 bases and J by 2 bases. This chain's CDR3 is CASSRRTSGTTDTQYF. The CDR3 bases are TGCGCCAGCAGCCGACGGACTAGCGGGACCACAGATACGCAGTATTTT.

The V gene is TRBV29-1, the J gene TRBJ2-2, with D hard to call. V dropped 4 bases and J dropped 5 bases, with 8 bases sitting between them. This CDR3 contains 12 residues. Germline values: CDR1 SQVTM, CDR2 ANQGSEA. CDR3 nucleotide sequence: TGCAGCGTTGGGGAAGGAACCGGGGAGCTGTTTTTT. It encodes CSVGEGTGELFF.

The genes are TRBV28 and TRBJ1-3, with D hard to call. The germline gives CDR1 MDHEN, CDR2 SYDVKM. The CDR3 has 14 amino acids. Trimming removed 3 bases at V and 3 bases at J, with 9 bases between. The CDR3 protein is CASSFPGNGNTIYF. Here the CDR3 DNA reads TGTGCCAGCAGTTTCCCCGGGAATGGAAACACCATATATTTT.

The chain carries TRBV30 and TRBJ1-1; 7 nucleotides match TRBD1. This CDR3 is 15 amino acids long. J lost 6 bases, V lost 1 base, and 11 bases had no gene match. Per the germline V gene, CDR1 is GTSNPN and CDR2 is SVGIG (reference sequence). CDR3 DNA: TGTGCCTGGAGTGATTTCGGGACAGTCGTTTCTGAAGCTTTCTTT. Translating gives CAWSDFGTVVSEAFF. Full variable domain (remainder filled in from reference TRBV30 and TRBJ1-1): SQTIHQWPATLVQPVGSPLSLECTVEGTSNPNLYWYRQAAGRGLQLLFYSVGIGQISSEVPQNLSASRPQDRQFILSSKKLLLSDSGFYLCAWSDFGTVVSEAFFGQGTRLTVV.